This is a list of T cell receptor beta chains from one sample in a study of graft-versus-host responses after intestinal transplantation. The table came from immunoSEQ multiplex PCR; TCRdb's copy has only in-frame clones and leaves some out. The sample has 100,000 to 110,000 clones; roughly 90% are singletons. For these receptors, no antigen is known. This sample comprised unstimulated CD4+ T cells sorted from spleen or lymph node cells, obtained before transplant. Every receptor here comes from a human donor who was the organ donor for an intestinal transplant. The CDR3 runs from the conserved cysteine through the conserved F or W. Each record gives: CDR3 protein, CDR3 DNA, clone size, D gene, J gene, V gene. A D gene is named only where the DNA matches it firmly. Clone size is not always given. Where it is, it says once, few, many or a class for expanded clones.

cdr3_aa: CASSEDRPPLHF; cdr3_nt: TGCGCCAGCAGTGAAGACCGGCCACCCCTCCACTTT; clone_size: .; d_call: .; j_call: TRBJ1-6; v_call: TRBV10-2
cdr3_aa: CASSPSWLAKNIQYF; cdr3_nt: TGTGCCAGCAGCCCCAGTTGGCTAGCCAAAAACATTCAGTACTTC; clone_size: .; d_call: .; j_call: TRBJ2-4; v_call: TRBV6-5
cdr3_aa: CASSSRGLKEKLFF; cdr3_nt: TGTGCCAGCAGTTCCAGGGGGCTGAAGGAAAAACTGTTTTTT; clone_size: .; d_call: TRBD1; j_call: TRBJ1-4; v_call: TRBV28
cdr3_aa: CASSEFQDRVTRETQYF; cdr3_nt: TGTGCCAGCAGTGAATTCCAGGACAGGGTGACAAGAGAGACCCAGTACTTC; clone_size: .; d_call: TRBD1; j_call: TRBJ2-5; v_call: TRBV2
cdr3_aa: CASSAGGRSSYEQYF; cdr3_nt: TGTGCCAGCAGCGCTGGGGGCAGGAGCTCCTACGAGCAGTACTTC; clone_size: .; d_call: .; j_call: TRBJ2-7; v_call: TRBV9
cdr3_aa: CASSLFLEGYYGYTF; cdr3_nt: TGTGCCAGCAGCTTGTTCCTGGAGGGATACTATGGCTACACCTTC; clone_size: few; d_call: .; j_call: TRBJ1-2; v_call: TRBV5-8
cdr3_aa: CASSYGTGYYEQYF; cdr3_nt: TGTGCCAGCAGCTATGGGACAGGGTACTACGAGCAGTACTTC; clone_size: .; d_call: TRBD1; j_call: TRBJ2-7; v_call: TRBV28
cdr3_aa: CASSLAGSSYNEQFF; cdr3_nt: TGTGCCAGCAGCTTGGCAGGGAGCTCCTACAATGAGCAGTTCTTC; clone_size: .; d_call: .; j_call: TRBJ2-1; v_call: TRBV7-2
cdr3_aa: CASSEGKAYNEQFF; cdr3_nt: TGCGCCAGCAGCGAGGGGAAGGCCTACAATGAGCAGTTCTTC; clone_size: few; d_call: .; j_call: TRBJ2-1; v_call: TRBV5-1
cdr3_aa: CASSERLTGGTGELFF; cdr3_nt: TGTGCCAGCAGTGAACGACTGACAGGGGGGACCGGGGAGCTGTTTTTT; clone_size: .; d_call: TRBD1; j_call: TRBJ2-2; v_call: TRBV6-1
cdr3_aa: CASSVLKNTEAFF; cdr3_nt: TGTGCCAGTAGTGTATTGAAGAACACTGAAGCTTTCTTT; clone_size: once; d_call: .; j_call: TRBJ1-1; v_call: TRBV19
cdr3_aa: CASSFSVGPPYEQYF; cdr3_nt: TGTGCCAGCAGCTTTTCGGTAGGGCCCCCCTACGAGCAGTACTTC; clone_size: .; d_call: .; j_call: TRBJ2-7; v_call: TRBV7-6
cdr3_aa: CASSRTGRTSYGYTF; cdr3_nt: TGCGCCAGCAGCCGAACGGGACGGACGAGCTATGGCTACACCTTC; clone_size: .; d_call: .; j_call: TRBJ1-2; v_call: TRBV5-1
cdr3_aa: CASSTQSREQYF; cdr3_nt: TGTGCCAGCAGCACACAATCCAGGGAGCAGTACTTC; clone_size: .; d_call: .; j_call: TRBJ2-7; v_call: TRBV7-2
cdr3_aa: CASSLSWNTEAFF; cdr3_nt: TGTGCCAGCAGCTTATCTTGGAACACTGAAGCTTTCTTT; clone_size: .; d_call: .; j_call: TRBJ1-1; v_call: TRBV7-3
cdr3_aa: CAILPRGGERRSYEQYF; cdr3_nt: TGTGCCATCCTACCTAGGGGGGGGGAGCGAAGGTCCTACGAGCAGTACTTC; clone_size: .; d_call: .; j_call: TRBJ2-7; v_call: TRBV5-5
cdr3_aa: CASSPGLAGRNEQFF; cdr3_nt: TGTGCCAGCAGCCCTGGACTAGCTGGAAGGAATGAGCAGTTCTTC; clone_size: .; d_call: TRBD2; j_call: TRBJ2-1; v_call: TRBV7-7
cdr3_aa: CASTRRPATGELFF; cdr3_nt: TGTGCCAGCACCCGCCGTCCGGCAACCGGGGAGCTGTTTTTT; clone_size: .; d_call: .; j_call: TRBJ2-2; v_call: TRBV6-1
cdr3_aa: CASRPAGSSEQFF; cdr3_nt: TGTGCCAGCAGACCAGCGGGGTCAAGTGAGCAGTTCTTC; clone_size: .; d_call: TRBD2; j_call: TRBJ2-1; v_call: TRBV7-9
cdr3_aa: CASSLDLTSGGNEQFF; cdr3_nt: TGTGCCAGCAGCTTAGATCTCACTAGCGGGGGTAATGAGCAGTTCTTC; clone_size: .; d_call: TRBD2; j_call: TRBJ2-1; v_call: TRBV11-2
cdr3_aa: CASLEEAEAFF; cdr3_nt: TGTGCCAGTCTGGAGGAGGCTGAAGCTTTCTTT; clone_size: few; d_call: .; j_call: TRBJ1-1; v_call: TRBV19
cdr3_aa: CASSVEESAEGYNSPLHF; cdr3_nt: TGTGCCAGCAGCGTGGAGGAAAGCGCCGAGGGGTATAATTCACCCCTCCACTTT; clone_size: .; d_call: .; j_call: TRBJ1-6; v_call: TRBV9
cdr3_aa: CASSSLDYTVTSF; cdr3_nt: TGTGCCAGCAGCTCCCTCGACTACACGGTCACAAGCTTC; clone_size: .; d_call: .; j_call: TRBJ2-7; v_call: TRBV5-5
cdr3_aa: CASSSSSSMNTEAFF; cdr3_nt: TGTGCCAGCAGCTCCTCGAGTTCCATGAACACTGAAGCTTTCTTT; clone_size: .; d_call: .; j_call: TRBJ1-1; v_call: TRBV7-2
cdr3_aa: CASSPDLTSPEFF; cdr3_nt: TGTGCCAGCTCACCAGACCTAACCTCGCCGGAGTTCTTC; clone_size: .; d_call: .; j_call: TRBJ2-1; v_call: TRBV18
cdr3_aa: CASSFTGSRDGYTF; cdr3_nt: TGTGCCAGCAGCTTCACAGGGAGTCGCGATGGCTACACCTTC; clone_size: .; d_call: .; j_call: TRBJ1-2; v_call: TRBV7-9
cdr3_aa: CASSLGATVSYEQYF; cdr3_nt: TGCGCCAGCAGCTTAGGGGCCACAGTCTCCTACGAGCAGTACTTC; clone_size: .; d_call: .; j_call: TRBJ2-7; v_call: TRBV5-1
cdr3_aa: CASSLAPTGFTEAFF; cdr3_nt: TGTGCCAGCAGCTTGGCCCCGACAGGGTTCACTGAAGCTTTCTTT; clone_size: .; d_call: TRBD1; j_call: TRBJ1-1; v_call: TRBV5-5
cdr3_aa: CASSQGVATSYNSPLHF; cdr3_nt: TGCGCCAGCAGCCAAGGAGTAGCCACCTCCTATAATTCACCCCTCCACTTT; clone_size: .; d_call: .; j_call: TRBJ1-6; v_call: TRBV4-1
cdr3_aa: CASSFGDRSYGYTF; cdr3_nt: TGTGCCAGCAGCTTCGGGGACAGAAGTTATGGCTACACCTTC; clone_size: .; d_call: TRBD1; j_call: TRBJ1-2; v_call: TRBV11-1
cdr3_aa: CASSFKGFNEKLFF; cdr3_nt: TGCGCCAGCAGCTTTAAGGGGTTTAATGAAAAACTGTTTTTT; clone_size: .; d_call: .; j_call: TRBJ1-4; v_call: TRBV5-1
cdr3_aa: CASSSSSGTVRDYGYTF; cdr3_nt: TGTGCCAGTAGTTCATCATCCGGGACAGTTCGTGACTATGGCTACACCTTC; clone_size: .; d_call: TRBD1; j_call: TRBJ1-2; v_call: TRBV19
cdr3_aa: CASSLRPEKGNTIYF; cdr3_nt: TGTGCCAGCAGTTTAAGGCCAGAGAAGGGAAACACCATATATTTT; clone_size: .; d_call: .; j_call: TRBJ1-3; v_call: TRBV28
cdr3_aa: CASSLEQGPSGNTIYF; cdr3_nt: TGTGCCAGCAGCTTGGAACAGGGGCCCTCTGGAAACACCATATATTTT; clone_size: .; d_call: TRBD1; j_call: TRBJ1-3; v_call: TRBV5-4